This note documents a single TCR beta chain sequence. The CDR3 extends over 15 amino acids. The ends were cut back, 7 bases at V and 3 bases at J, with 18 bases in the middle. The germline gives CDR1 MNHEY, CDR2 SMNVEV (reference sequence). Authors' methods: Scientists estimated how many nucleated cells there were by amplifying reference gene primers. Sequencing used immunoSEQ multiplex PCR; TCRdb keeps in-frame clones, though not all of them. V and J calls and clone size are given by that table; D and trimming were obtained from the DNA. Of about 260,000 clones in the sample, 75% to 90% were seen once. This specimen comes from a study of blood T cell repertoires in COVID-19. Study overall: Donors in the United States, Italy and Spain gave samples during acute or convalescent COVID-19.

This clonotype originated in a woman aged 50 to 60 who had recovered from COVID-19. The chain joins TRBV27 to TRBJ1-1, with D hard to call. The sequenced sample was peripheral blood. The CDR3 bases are TGTGCCAGCAACCCCCTAGGCAGAAGAGACACTGAAGCTTTCTTT. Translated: CASNPLGRRDTEAFF.